This passage covers 20 T cell receptor beta chains from one sample sequenced in a study of T cell repertoires in cytomegalovirus infection. TCRdb itself ran the reads through MiXCR, one entry per CDR3 protein. The sample lists 650,000 to 900,000 distinct CDR3 sequences, about 33% occurring once. These receptors have no identified antigens. The sample in question was cultured CD8+ T cells from PBMCs, obtained from culture after CMV antigen stimulation. The origin of the receptors is a human donor in good health (CMV status not recorded). Some clones in this sample may be carry-over from other donors' samples.

The gene calls are TRBV4-1 and TRBJ1-1; D remains ambiguous. This CDR3 comprises 13 residues. Per the germline V gene, CDR1 is MGHRA and CDR2 is YSYEKL. The ends were cut back, 3 bases at V and 7 bases at J, with 12 bases in the middle. In DNA, the CDR3 is TGCGCCAGCAGCCACCGGGGTGAACGTGAAGCTTTCTTT. The encoded protein is CASSHRGEREAFF.

In its sample, this clonotype was seen a few times. This sequence joins TRBV7-6 and TRBJ2-7, with D unclear. Germline lookup yields CDR1 SGHVS and CDR2 FNYEAQ. The V and J ends lost 11 bases and 5 bases respectively, with 22 bases between them. The CDR3 sequence is 14 residues long. Here the CDR3 DNA reads TGTGCCTCCTCAGGTACACCTGCCCCCAACGAGCAGTACTTC. Translated: CASSGTPAPNEQYF. The entire variable domain, with the rest obtained from reference TRBV7-6 and TRBJ2-7, is as follows: GAGVSQSPRYKVTKRGQDVALRCDPISGHVSLYWYRQALGQGPEFLTYFNYEAQQDKSGLPNDRFSAERPEGSISTLTIQRTEQRDSAMYRCASSGTPAPNEQYFGPGTRLTVT.

This chain uses TRBV5-5 with TRBJ2-7, with D perhaps given as TRBD1 or TRBD2 (5 bases each). Trimming took 5 bases from V and 1 from J, leaving 16 bases between them. CDR3 length equals 15 residues. CDR1 and CDR2 (germline): SGHKS, YYEKEE (reference sequence). The CDR3 sequence is CASSGRRYRSYEQYF. CDR3 bases: TGTGCCAGCAGTGGCAGGAGGTACAGGTCCTACGAGCAGTACTTC.

This clonotype was recorded at least ten times. The chain uses TRBV7-6 and TRBJ1-3, with TRBD1 matching over 8 bases. The germline CDR1 and CDR2 sequences are SGHVS and FNYEAQ. The trim removed 5 bases at V and 3 bases at J, leaving 12 bases unmatched. This CDR3 region has 17 residues. CDR3 amino acids: CASSPGQAYLNGNTIYF. As DNA, the CDR3 is TGTGCCAGCAGCCCGGGACAGGCCTATTTAAATGGAAACACCATATATTTT.

In its sample, this clonotype was seen many times. The J gene is TRBJ2-7, the V gene TRBV7-2; 13 nucleotides align to TRBD2. V gave up 7 bases and J gave up 3 bases; unmatched junction bases: 9. CDR1 SGHTA and CDR2 FQGNSA come from the germline V gene. CDR3 length: 16 residues. This CDR3 is CASTGLAGAPFYEQYF. DNA of the CDR3: TGTGCCAGCACAGGACTAGCGGGGGCCCCCTTCTACGAGCAGTACTTC.

The V call is TRBV4-3, the J call TRBJ1-2, with D perhaps matching TRBD1 (5 bases). The CDR3 spans 13 residues. Germline V gives CDR1 LGHNA, CDR2 YSLEER. Trimming shortened V by 3 bases and J by 4 bases, and 9 bases separated the two germline ends. The CDR3 DNA follows: TGCGCCAGCAGCCACGACGGGGGCTATGGCTACACCTTC. Translated, it gives CASSHDGGYGYTF.

This clonotype was counted once. This chain links TRBV19 with TRBJ1-1; D gene ambiguous. Trimming removed 0 bases at V and 1 base at J, with 9 bases between. This CDR3 is built from 15 residues. The germline V gene encodes CDR1 LNHDA and CDR2 SQIVND (reference sequence). The CDR3 DNA is TGTGCCAGTAGTATAGACGGTCGGGGGAACACTGAAGCTTTCTTT. Its protein product is CASSIDGRGNTEAFF.

The chain combines TRBV28 with TRBJ1-5; no definite D call. V lost 6 bases and J lost 0, with 12 bases in between. Germline lookup yields CDR1 MDHEN and CDR2 SYDVKM. The CDR3 spans 15 residues. The DNA for the CDR3 is TGTGCCAGCAGAGTGGCAGCTTATAGCAATCAGCCCCAGCATTTT. Translating gives CASRVAAYSNQPQHF.

The V and J genes are TRBV28 and TRBJ2-2; D not certain. Trimming shortened V by 6 bases and J by 3 bases, and 20 bases separated the two germline ends. The germline V gene encodes CDR1 MDHEN and CDR2 SYDVKM. The CDR3 has 17 amino acids. The CDR3 DNA follows: TGTGCCAGCAGCCCTACCCGGACCCTGGTGGACACCGGGGAGCTGTTTTTT. Its translation: CASSPTRTLVDTGELFF.

This clonotype was seen many times. This chain uses TRBV12-3 or TRBV12-4 with TRBJ1-5, with TRBD1 matching 9 bases. J was trimmed by 6 bases and V by 2 bases; bases with no gene match: 8. The CDR3 spans 16 residues. The CDR3 sequence: CASSLRGQGFGQPQHF. DNA of the CDR3: TGTGCCAGCAGTTTAAGGGGACAGGGTTTCGGTCAGCCCCAGCATTTT.

The chain recombines TRBV7-9 with TRBJ1-1, with 8 bases fitting TRBD1. The CDR3 sequence is 16 residues long. The germline CDR1 and CDR2 sequences are SEHNR and FQNEAQ (reference sequence). V was clipped by 5 bases and J by 7 bases; unmatched bases: 15. The CDR3 protein is CASSLGTGWVMGEAFF. The CDR3, as DNA: TGTGCCAGCAGCCTGGGGACAGGTTGGGTCATGGGTGAAGCTTTCTTT.

The J gene is TRBJ1-1, the V gene TRBV9; tentatively, D is TRBD1 (6 bases). Trimming took off 0 bases at V and 5 bases at J, with 14 bases between the two ends. The CDR3 is 15 residues long. CDR1 is SGDLS, CDR2 YYNGEE, per germline. The CDR3 DNA reads as TGTGCCAGCAGCGTAGATGGGGGCTGGGGGACTGAAGCTTTCTTT. The encoded protein is CASSVDGGWGTEAFF.

This clonotype was observed at least ten times. The chain has TRBV5-4 and TRBJ2-3; D remains unclear. V was shortened by 8 bases and J by 6 bases, with 16 bases between the two germline ends. Germline V gene data show CDR1 as SGHNT and CDR2 as YYREEE (reference sequence). This CDR3 contains 13 residues. The CDR3, as DNA: TGTGCCAGTAGTCTCCGACTCGCCGATACGCAGTATTTT. It yields the protein CASSLRLADTQYF.

With respect to this clonotype: A much larger clonotype is one base distant, so this may be a read error. V and J are TRBV7-6 and TRBJ2-1; TRBD2 matches at 14 bases. This CDR3 comprises 17 residues. Germline V lookup: CDR1 SGHVS, CDR2 FNYEAQ. DNA for the CDR3: TGTGTCAGCAGCCTACGACTAGCGGGGGGGCCCGTGGGTGAGCAGTTCTTC. It specifies CVSSLRLAGGPVGEQFF.

This clonotype was recorded a few times. The V call is TRBV4-3, the J call TRBJ1-4, with TRBD1 matching over 10 bases. CDR3 length equals 16 residues. V lost 0 bases, J lost 7 bases, and 5 bases stayed unmatched. From germline, CDR1 is LGHNA and CDR2 YSLEER. CDR3 amino acids: CASSQDWGTGAEKLFF. The CDR3 bases are TGCGCCAGCAGCCAAGATTGGGGGACAGGGGCTGAAAAACTGTTTTTT.

The rearrangement uses TRBV6-6 and TRBJ2-5; D unresolved. Germline CDR1 reads MNHNY; CDR2 reads SVGAGI (reference sequence). V lost 0 bases, J lost 2 bases, and 19 bases lay in between. This CDR3 is 18 amino acids long. The CDR3 protein is CASSYSLFPTTTQETQYF. CDR3 coding DNA: TGTGCCAGCAGTTACTCGCTATTCCCTACAACTACGCAAGAGACCCAGTACTTC.

This clonotype was picked up a small number of times. The chain links TRBV6-6 to TRBJ2-1; the D call may be TRBD1 or TRBD2 (5 bases each). V lost 5 bases and J lost 3, with 11 bases in between. CDR3 length: 14 amino acids. Germline V gives CDR1 MNHNY, CDR2 SVGAGI (reference sequence). CDR3 coding DNA: TGTGCCAGCAGTGGGACGGGTTTCTACAATGAGCAGTTCTTC. Amino acid sequence: CASSGTGFYNEQFF.

This clonotype was counted many times. The chain links TRBV12-3 or TRBV12-4 to TRBJ1-6, with a tentative D call TRBD1 (6 bases). The CDR3 consists of 14 residues. Trimming left V 3 bases short and J 9 bases short, with 12 bases between. CDR3 bases: TGTGCCAGCAGTTTTACAGGGAAGGGTTCACCCCTCCACTTT. Its protein is CASSFTGKGSPLHF.

The sample holds a few counts of this clonotype. The chain carries TRBV7-3 and TRBJ1-5; D is unresolved. The CDR3 consists of 12 residues. The V end lost 4 bases, the J end lost 15 bases, and 16 bases lay between the germline ends. The germline gives CDR1 SGHTA, CDR2 FQGTGA. The DNA for the CDR3 is TGTGCCAGCAGCTCGGAAGACCAGGAGGTGCATTTT. It codes for CASSSEDQEVHF.

This clonotype was recorded at least ten times. J is TRBJ1-5 and V is TRBV7-8; D gene uncertain. The CDR3 sequence is 17 residues long. V was pared by 2 bases and J by 4 bases, with 18 bases between. Germline V lookup: CDR1 SGHVS, CDR2 FQNEAQ. The CDR3 sequence is CASSLFSGEFPNQPQHF. CDR3 bases: TGTGCCAGCAGCTTATTTTCCGGGGAATTTCCAAATCAGCCCCAGCATTTT.